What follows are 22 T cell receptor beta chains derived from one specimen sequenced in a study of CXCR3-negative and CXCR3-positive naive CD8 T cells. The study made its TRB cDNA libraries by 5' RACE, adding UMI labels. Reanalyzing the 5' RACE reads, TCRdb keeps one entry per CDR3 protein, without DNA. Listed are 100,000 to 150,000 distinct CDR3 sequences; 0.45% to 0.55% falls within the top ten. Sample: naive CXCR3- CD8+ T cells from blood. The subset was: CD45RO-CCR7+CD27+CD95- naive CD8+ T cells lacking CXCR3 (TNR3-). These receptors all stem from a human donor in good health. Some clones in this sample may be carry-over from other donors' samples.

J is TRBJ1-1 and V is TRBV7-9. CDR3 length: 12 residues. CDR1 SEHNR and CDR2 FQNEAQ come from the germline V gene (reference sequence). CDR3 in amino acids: CASSKLDTEAFF. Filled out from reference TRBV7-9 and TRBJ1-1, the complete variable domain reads DTGVSQNPRHKITKRGQNVTFRCDPISEHNRLYWYRQTLGQGPEFLTYFQNEAQLEKSRLLSDRFSAERPKGSFSTLEIQRTEQGDSAMYLCASSKLDTEAFFGQGTRLTVV.

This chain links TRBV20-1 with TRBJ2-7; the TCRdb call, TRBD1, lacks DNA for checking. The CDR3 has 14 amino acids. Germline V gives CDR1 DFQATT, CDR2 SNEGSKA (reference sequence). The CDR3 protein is CSADSPGQSYEQYF.

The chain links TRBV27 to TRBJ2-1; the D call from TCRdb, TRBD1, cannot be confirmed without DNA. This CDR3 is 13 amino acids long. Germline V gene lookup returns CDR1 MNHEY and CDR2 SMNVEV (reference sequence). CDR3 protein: CASTLGTNNEQFF.

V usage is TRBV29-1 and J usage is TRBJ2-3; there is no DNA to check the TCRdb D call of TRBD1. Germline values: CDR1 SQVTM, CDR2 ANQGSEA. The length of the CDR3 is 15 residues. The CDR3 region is CSATGGAVGTDTQYF.

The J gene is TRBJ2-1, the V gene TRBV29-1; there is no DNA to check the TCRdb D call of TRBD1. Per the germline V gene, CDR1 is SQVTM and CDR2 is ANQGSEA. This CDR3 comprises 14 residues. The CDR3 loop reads CSVTPGTRYNEQFF.

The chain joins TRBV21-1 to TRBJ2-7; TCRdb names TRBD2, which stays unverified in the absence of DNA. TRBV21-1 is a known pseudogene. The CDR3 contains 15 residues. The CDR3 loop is CASSKGGQGEHEQYF.

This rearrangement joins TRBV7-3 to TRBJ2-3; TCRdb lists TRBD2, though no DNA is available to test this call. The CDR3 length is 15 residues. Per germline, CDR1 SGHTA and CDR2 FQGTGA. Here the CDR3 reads CASSWAGGTTDTQYF. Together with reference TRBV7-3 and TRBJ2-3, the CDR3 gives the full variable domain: GAGVSQTPSNKVTEKGKYVELRCDPISGHTALYWYRQSLGQGPEFLIYFQGTGAADDSGLPNDRFFAVRPEGSVSTLKIQRTERGDSAVYLCASSWAGGTTDTQYFGPGTRLTVL.

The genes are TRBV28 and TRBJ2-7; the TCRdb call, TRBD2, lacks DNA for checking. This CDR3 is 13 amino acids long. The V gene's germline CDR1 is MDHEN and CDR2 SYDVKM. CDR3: CASSFRSGTSADF.

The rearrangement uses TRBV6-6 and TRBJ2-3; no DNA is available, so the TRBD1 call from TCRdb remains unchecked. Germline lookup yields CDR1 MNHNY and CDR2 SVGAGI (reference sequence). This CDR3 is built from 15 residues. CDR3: CASSYEGHFTDTQYF.

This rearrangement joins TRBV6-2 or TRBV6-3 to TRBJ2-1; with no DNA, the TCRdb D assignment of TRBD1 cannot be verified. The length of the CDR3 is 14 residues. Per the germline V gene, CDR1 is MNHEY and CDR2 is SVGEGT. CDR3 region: CATRLTLVRDEQFF.

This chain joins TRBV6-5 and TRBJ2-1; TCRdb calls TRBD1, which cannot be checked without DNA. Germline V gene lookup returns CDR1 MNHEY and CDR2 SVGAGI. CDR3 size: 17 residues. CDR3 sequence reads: CASSTRLFDSLVDEQFF.

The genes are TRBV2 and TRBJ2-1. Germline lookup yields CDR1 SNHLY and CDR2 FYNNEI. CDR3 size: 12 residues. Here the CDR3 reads CASSILYNEQFF.

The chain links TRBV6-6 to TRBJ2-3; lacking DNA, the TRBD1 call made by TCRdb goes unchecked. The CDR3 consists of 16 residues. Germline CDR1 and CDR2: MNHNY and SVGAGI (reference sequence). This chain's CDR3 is CASSYDGGAVTDTQYF.

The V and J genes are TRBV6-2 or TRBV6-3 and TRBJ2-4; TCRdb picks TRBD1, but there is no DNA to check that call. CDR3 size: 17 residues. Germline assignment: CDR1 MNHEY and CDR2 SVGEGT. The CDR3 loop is CASRSHTGDEAKNIQYF.

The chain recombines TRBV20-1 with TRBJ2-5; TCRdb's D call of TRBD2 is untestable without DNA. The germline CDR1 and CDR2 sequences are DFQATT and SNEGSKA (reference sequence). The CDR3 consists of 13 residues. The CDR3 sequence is CSVNSGRQETQYF.

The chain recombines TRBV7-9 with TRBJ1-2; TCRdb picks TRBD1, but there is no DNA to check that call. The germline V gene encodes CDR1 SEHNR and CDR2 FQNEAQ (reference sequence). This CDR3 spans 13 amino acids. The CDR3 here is CASSPPNLGGYTF.

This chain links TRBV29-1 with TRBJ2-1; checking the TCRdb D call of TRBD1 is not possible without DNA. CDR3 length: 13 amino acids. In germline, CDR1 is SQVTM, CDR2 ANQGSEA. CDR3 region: CSVRTGIHNEQFF.

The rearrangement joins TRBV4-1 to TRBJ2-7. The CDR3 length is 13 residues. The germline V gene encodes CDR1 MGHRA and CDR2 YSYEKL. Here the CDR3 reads CASSQRSSYEQYF.

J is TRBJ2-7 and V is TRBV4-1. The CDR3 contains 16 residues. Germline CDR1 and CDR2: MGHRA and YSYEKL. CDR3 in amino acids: CASSQAPLTRNYEQYF.

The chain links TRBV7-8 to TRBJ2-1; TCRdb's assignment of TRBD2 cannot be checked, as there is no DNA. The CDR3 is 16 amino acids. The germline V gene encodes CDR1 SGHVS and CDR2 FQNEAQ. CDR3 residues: CASSWFRGLGDNEQFF. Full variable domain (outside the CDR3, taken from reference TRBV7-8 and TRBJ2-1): GAGVSQSPRYKVAKRGQDVALRCDPISGHVSLFWYQQALGQGPEFLTYFQNEAQLDKSGLPSDRFFAERPEGSVSTLKIQRTQQEDSAVYLCASSWFRGLGDNEQFFGPGTRLTVL.

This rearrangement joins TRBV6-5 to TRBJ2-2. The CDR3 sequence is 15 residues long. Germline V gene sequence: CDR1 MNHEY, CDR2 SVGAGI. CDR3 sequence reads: CASSYSSGITGELFF.

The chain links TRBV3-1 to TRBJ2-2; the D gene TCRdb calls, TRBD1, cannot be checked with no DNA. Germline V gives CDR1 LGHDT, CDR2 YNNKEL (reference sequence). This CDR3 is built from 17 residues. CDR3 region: CASSTTGTIRNTGELFF.